This T cell receptor (beta chain) emerged from a study of CD4 T cells in relation to SARS-CoV-2 and coronaviruses. As for this clone: Its antigen is unidentified.

The table came from immunoSEQ multiplex PCR; TCRdb's copy has only in-frame clones and leaves some out. The repertoire holds roughly 16,000 clones, with around three quarters as singletons. The unexposed donors gave CD4+ T cells in about 2010-2019, prior to COVID-19. CD4+ T cells were isolated from the cells after about nine days of culture. This CDR3 is built from 16 residues. CDR1 SGHTS and CDR2 YDEGEE come from the germline V gene. V was clipped by 0 bases and J by 2 bases; unmatched bases: 7. This receptor was identified in a human donor in good health. This rearrangement joins TRBV5-8 to TRBJ2-7; 8 positions agree with TRBD2. Sequencing was performed on CD4+ T cells from PBMCs, cultured in vitro. CDR3 residues: CASSLARTSLPYEQYF. CDR3 nucleotide sequence: TGTGCCAGCAGCTTGGCCCGGACTAGCCTCCCCTACGAGCAGTACTTC.